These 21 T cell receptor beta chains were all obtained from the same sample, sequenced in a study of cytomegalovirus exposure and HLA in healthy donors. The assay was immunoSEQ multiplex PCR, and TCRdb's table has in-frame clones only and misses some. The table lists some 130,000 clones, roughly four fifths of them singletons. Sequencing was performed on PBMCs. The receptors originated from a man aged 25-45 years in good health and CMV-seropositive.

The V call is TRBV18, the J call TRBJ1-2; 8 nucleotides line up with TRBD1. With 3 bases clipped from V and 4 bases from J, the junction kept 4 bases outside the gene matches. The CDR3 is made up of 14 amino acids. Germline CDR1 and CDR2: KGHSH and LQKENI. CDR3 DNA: TGTGCCAGCTCACCGGGACAGGAGGCCTATGGCTACACCTTC. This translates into CASSPGQEAYGYTF.

The CDR3 region has the DNA TGTGCCAGCACCCGCGCTCAGGGAAAGATTGGCTACACCTTC. It encodes CASTRAQGKIGYTF. This chain joins TRBV2 and TRBJ1-2; D perhaps matches TRBD1 (5 bases). This CDR3 is built from 14 residues. Germline CDR1 and CDR2: SNHLY and FYNNEI. V was shortened by 7 bases and J by 7 bases, with 19 bases between the two germline ends. The full variable domain, its missing parts supplied by reference TRBV2 and TRBJ1-2, is EPEVTQTPSHQVTQMGQEVILRCVPISNHLYFYWYRQILGQKVEFLVSFYNNEISEKSEIFDDQFSVERPDGSNFTLKIRSTKLEDSAMYFCASTRAQGKIGYTFGSGTRLTVV.

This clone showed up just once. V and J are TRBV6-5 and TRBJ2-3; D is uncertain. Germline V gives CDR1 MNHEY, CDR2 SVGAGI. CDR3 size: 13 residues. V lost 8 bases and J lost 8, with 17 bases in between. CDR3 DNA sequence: TGTGCCAGCGGCACCCGGTCGGGTGGTACGCAGTATTTT. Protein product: CASGTRSGGTQYF.

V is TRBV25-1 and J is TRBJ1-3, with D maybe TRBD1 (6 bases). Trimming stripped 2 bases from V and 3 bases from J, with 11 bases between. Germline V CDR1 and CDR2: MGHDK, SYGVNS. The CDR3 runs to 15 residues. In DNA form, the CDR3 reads TGTGCCAGCAGTGAAGACAGGCCTGGTGGAAACACCATATATTTT. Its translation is CASSEDRPGGNTIYF.

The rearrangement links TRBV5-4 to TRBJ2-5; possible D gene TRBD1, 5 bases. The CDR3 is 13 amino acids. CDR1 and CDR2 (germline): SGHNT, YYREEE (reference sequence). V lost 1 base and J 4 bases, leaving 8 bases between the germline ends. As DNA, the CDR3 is TGTGCCAGCAGCTTGCCCCAGGGAGAGACCCAGTACTTC. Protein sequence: CASSLPQGETQYF.

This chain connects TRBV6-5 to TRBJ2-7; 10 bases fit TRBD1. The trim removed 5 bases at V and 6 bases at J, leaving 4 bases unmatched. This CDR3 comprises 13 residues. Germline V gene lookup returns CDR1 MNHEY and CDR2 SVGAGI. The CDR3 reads CASSPWTGGEQYF. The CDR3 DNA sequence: TGTGCCAGCAGTCCCTGGACAGGGGGCGAGCAGTACTTC.

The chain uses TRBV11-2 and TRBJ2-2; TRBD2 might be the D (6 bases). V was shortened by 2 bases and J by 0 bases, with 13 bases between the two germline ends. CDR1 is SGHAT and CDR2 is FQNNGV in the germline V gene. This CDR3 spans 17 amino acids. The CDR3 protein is CASSLIKRLANTGELFF. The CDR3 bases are TGTGCCAGCAGCTTAATAAAAAGACTAGCGAACACCGGGGAGCTGTTTTTT.

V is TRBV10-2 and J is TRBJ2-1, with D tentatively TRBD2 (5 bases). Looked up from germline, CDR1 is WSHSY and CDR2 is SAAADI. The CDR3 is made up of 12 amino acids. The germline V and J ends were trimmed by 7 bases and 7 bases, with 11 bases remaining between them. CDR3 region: CASKDSGNEQFF. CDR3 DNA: TGCGCCAGCAAAGACTCGGGAAATGAGCAGTTCTTC.

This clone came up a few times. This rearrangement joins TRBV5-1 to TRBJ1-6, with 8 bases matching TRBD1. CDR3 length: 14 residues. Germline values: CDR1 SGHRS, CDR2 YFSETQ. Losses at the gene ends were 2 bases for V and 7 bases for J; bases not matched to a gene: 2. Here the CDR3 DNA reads TGCGCCAGCAGCTTAGGACAGGGAAATTCACCCCTCCACTTT. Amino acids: CASSLGQGNSPLHF.

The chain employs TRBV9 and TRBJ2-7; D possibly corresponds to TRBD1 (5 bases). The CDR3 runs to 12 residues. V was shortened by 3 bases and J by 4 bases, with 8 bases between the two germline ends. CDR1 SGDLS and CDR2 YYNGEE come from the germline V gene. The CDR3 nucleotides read TGTGCCAGCAGCGGGGGCGGTTACGAGCAGTACTTC. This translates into CASSGGGYEQYF.

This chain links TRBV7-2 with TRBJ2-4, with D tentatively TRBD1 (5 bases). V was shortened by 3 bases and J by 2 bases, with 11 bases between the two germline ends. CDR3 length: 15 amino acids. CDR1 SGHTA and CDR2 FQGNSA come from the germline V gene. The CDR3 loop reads CASSFGSGSKNIQYF. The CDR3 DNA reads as TGTGCCAGCAGCTTTGGTTCAGGGTCCAAAAACATTCAGTACTTC.

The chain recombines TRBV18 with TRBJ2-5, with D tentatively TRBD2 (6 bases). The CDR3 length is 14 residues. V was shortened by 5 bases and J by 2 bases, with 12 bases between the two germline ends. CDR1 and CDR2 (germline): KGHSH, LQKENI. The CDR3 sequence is CASSSLGGQETQYF. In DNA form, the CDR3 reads TGTGCCAGCTCATCCCTCGGGGGACAAGAGACCCAGTACTTC.

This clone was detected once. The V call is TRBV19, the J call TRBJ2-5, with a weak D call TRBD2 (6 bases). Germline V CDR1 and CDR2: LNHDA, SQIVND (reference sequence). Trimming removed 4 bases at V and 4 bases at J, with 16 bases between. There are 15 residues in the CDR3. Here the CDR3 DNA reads TGTGCCAGTAGTAACCCGGGACTTCGGGGAGAGACCCAGTACTTC. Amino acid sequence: CASSNPGLRGETQYF.

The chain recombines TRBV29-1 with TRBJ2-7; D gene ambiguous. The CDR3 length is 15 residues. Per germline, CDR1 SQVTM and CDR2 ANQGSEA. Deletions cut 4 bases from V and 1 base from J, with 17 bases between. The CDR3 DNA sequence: TGCAGCGTTGTTTTACCTCCCGGTTCTTCCTACGAGCAGTACTTC. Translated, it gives CSVVLPPGSSYEQYF.

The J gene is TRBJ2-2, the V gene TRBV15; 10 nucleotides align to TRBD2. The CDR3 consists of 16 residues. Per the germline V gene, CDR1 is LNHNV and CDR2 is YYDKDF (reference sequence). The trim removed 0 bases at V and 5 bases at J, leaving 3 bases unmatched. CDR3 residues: CATSRERAGGTGELFF. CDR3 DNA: TGTGCCACCAGCAGAGAGAGAGCGGGAGGGACCGGGGAGCTGTTTTTT. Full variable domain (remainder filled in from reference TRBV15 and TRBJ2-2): DAMVIQNPRYQVTQFGKPVTLSCSQTLNHNVMYWYQQKSSQAPKLLFHYYDKDFNNEADTPDNFQSRRPNTSFCFLDIRSPGLGDTAMYLCATSRERAGGTGELFFGEGSRLTVL.

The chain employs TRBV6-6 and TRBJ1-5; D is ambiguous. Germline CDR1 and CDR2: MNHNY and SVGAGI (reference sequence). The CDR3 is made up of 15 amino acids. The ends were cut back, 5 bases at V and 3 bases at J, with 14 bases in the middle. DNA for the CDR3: TGTGCCAGCAGTCTCACGGCAACAGTCAATCAGCCCCAGCATTTT. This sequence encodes CASSLTATVNQPQHF.

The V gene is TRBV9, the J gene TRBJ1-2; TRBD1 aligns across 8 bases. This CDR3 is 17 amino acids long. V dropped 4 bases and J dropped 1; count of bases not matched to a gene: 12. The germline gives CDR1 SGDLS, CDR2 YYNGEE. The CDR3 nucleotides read TGTGCCAGCAGCCTAACCCGGGACAGGCAAAGTAACTATGGCTACACCTTC. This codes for CASSLTRDRQSNYGYTF. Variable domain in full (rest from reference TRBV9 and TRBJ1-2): DSGVTQTPKHLITATGQRVTLRCSPRSGDLSVYWYQQSLDQGLQFLIQYYNGEERAKGNILERFSAQQFPDLHSELNLSSLELGDSALYFCASSLTRDRQSNYGYTFGSGTRLTVV.

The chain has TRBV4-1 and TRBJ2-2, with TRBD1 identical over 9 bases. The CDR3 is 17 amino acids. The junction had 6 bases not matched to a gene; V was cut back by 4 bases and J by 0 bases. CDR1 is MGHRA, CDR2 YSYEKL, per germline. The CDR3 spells CASSRLTGGANTGELFF. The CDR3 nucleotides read TGCGCCAGCAGCCGCCTAACAGGGGGCGCGAACACCGGGGAGCTGTTTTTT.

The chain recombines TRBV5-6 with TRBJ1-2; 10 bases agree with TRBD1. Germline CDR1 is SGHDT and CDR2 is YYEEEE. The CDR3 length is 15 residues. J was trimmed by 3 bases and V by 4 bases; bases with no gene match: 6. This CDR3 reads CASSPGTGAHYGYTF. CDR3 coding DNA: TGTGCCAGCAGCCCTGGGACAGGGGCACACTATGGCTACACCTTC.

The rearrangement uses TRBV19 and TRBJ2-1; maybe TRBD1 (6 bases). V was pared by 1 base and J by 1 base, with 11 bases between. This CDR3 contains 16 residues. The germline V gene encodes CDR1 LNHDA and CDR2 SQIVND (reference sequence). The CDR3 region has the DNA TGTGCCAGTAGTATAGGTTTAGGGGGATCCTACAATGAGCAGTTCTTC. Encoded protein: CASSIGLGGSYNEQFF.

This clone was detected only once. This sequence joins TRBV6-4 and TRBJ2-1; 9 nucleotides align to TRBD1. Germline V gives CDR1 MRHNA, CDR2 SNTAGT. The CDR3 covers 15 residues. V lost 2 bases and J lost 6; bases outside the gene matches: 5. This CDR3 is CASSDIRTGVNEQFF. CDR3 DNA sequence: TGTGCCAGCAGTGACATCCGGACAGGGGTCAATGAGCAGTTCTTC.